This T cell receptor (beta chain) stems from a study of beta chain features in type 1 diabetes. Study-level points and caveats: The study left unresolved whether HLA type influences TCRB rearrangement. Among patients with Type 1 diabetes, TCRB CDR3s were moderately but significantly shorter in every one of the four CD4+ subsets.

Comments on this clone: Its antigen remains unidentified. This specimen includes other DNA sequences encoding the same CDR3.

One heparinised draw, averaging roughly 0.12 L, was taken per donor. V lost 4 bases and J lost 3; bases outside the gene matches: 6. The CDR3 is 15 residues long. Germline V gives CDR1 SGHRS, CDR2 YFSETQ. The isolated RNA, all of it, was reverse transcribed, so expressed TCRB transcripts were what got sequenced. Assay used: immunoSEQ multiplex PCR; TCRdb lists only in-frame clones, some missing. The table has 130,000 or so clones, 9% seen once. Input material: central memory CD4+ T cells from blood. The clonotype originates from a man between 25 and 39 years old with type 1 diabetes. The chain couples TRBV5-1 to TRBJ2-5; 10 nucleotides line up with TRBD1. CDR3 residues: CASSRTGTGEETQYF. The CDR3 coding sequence is TGCGCCAGCAGCCGCACCGGGACAGGGGAAGAGACCCAGTACTTC.